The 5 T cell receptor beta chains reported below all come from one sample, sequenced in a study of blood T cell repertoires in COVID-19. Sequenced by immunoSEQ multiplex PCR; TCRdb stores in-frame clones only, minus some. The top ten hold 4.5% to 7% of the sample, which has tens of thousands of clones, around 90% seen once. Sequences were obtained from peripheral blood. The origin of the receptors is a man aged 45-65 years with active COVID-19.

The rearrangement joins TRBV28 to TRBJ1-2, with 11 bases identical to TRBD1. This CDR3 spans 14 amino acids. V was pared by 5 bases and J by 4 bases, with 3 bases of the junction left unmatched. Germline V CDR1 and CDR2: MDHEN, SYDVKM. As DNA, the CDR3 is TGTGCCAGCAGTCGGGACAGGGGGTTCTATGGCTACACCTTC. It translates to CASSRDRGFYGYTF.

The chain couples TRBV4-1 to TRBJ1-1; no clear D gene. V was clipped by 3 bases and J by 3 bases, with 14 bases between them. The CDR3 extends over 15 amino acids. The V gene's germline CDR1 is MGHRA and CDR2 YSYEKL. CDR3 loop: CASSQGPDGDTEAFF. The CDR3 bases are TGCGCCAGCAGCCAGGGTCCTGATGGAGACACTGAAGCTTTCTTT.

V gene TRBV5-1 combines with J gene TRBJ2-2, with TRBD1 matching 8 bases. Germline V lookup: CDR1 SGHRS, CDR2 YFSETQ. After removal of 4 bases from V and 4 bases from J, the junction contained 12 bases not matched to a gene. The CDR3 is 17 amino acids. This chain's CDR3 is CASSLPRDRQTTGELFF. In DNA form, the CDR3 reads TGCGCCAGCAGCCTCCCCCGGGACAGGCAAACCACCGGGGAGCTGTTTTTT.

The CDR3 nucleotides are TGTGCCAGCAGCCCGGACAGTGCGTATTCACCCCTCCACTTT. As protein: CASSPDSAYSPLHF. The chain links TRBV6-5 to TRBJ1-6; TRBD1 might be the D (6 bases). Germline V gene data show CDR1 as MNHEY and CDR2 as SVGAGI. The CDR3 length is 14 residues. With 6 bases removed from V and 8 bases from J, the gap between germline ends came to 14 bases.

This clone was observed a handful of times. CDR3 sequence: CSVAGTGDTGELFF. The CDR3 DNA is TGCAGCGTGGCGGGGACAGGGGACACCGGGGAGCTGTTTTTT. The gene calls are TRBV29-1 and TRBJ2-2, with 10 bases aligning to TRBD1. Losses at the gene ends were 6 bases for V and 3 bases for J; bases not matched to a gene: 4. Germline lookup yields CDR1 SQVTM and CDR2 ANQGSEA. The CDR3 sequence is 14 residues long.